The 2 T cell receptor beta chains below come from one sample, sequenced in a study of cytomegalovirus exposure and HLA in healthy donors. In the PCR, 60 Vbeta and 13 Jbeta primers were used. The assay was immunoSEQ multiplex PCR, and TCRdb's table has in-frame clones only and misses some. The repertoire holds around 150,000 clones, with 79% as singletons. The sample comprised PBMCs. The receptor source for this set is a male donor in good health and CMV-seronegative.

J is TRBJ2-7 and V is TRBV7-2; 8 bases fit TRBD2. V dropped 5 bases and J dropped 6; count of bases not matched to a gene: 15. The CDR3 has 16 residues. CDR1 SGHTA and CDR2 FQGNSA come from the germline V gene. The chain's CDR3 is CASSPRSGGLWTEQYF. The CDR3 nucleotides are TGTGCCAGCAGCCCCCGAAGCGGGGGCCTTTGGACCGAGCAGTACTTC.

V is TRBV7-9 and J is TRBJ2-7; TRBD2 aligns across 8 bases. The germline V gene encodes CDR1 SEHNR and CDR2 FQNEAQ (reference sequence). The V segment lost 7 bases and the J segment 6 bases; nucleotides outside the gene matches: 11. The CDR3 contains 14 residues. The CDR3 region is CASTHGGGGIEQYF. The DNA for the CDR3 is TGTGCCAGCACCCACGGGGGCGGGGGGATCGAGCAGTACTTC.